This T cell receptor beta chain was captured by sequencing in a study of control samples from healthy donors and cancer patients. Method: immunoSEQ multiplex PCR; TCRdb's copy keeps in-frame clones and lacks some. The sample has tens of thousands of clones, nearly 96% seen once. Germline-derived CDR1 and CDR2 are PRHDT and FYEKMQ (reference sequence). Trimming removed 6 bases from V and 8 bases from J, with 16 bases in between. The CDR3 has 13 amino acids. This clone was picked up one time. The sequence came from a woman under 40 in good health. The rearrangement joins TRBV13 to TRBJ1-2, with D possibly matching TRBD1 (5 bases). The sample consisted of blood. The CDR3 sequence is CASRITGVGGYTF. For the CDR3, the DNA is TGTGCCAGCAGAATCACGGGGGTCGGGGGCTACACCTTC.